Listed below are T cell receptor beta chains from one sample, sequenced in a study of identical twins. MiXCR, run by TCRdb on the 5' RACE reads, gives a single entry per CDR3 protein. The sample lists 200,000 to 300,000 distinct CDR3 sequences, over 9.5% occurring once. The sample taken for sequencing was memory T cells sorted from blood. The receptors were sampled from a man aged 45-60 years in good health. The CDR3 runs from the conserved cysteine through the conserved F or W. A D gene is named only where the DNA matches it firmly. Clone size is not always given. Where it is, it says once, few, many or a class for expanded clones.

D gene	clone size	V gene	J gene	CDR3 protein	CDR3 DNA
TRBD1	few	TRBV11-2	TRBJ1-4	CASSASTGGSEKLFF	TGTGCCAGCAGCGCCTCGACAGGGGGGAGTGAAAAACTGTTTTTT
.	.	TRBV30	TRBJ1-2	CAWSSPGRLYGYTF	TGTGCCTGGAGTTCCCCCGGCCGCCTCTATGGCTACACCTTC
TRBD1	.	TRBV29-1	TRBJ2-3	CSVVGGGTDTQYF	TGCAGCGTTGTAGGGGGCGGCACAGATACGCAGTATTTT
.	.	TRBV6-1	TRBJ2-5	CASSENLNQETQYF	TGTGCCAGCAGTGAAAACTTAAACCAAGAGACCCAGTACTTC
.	many	TRBV3-1	TRBJ2-2	CASSQEYTGELFF	TGTGCCAGCAGCCAGGAATACACCGGGGAGCTGTTTTTT
TRBD2	many	TRBV7-2	TRBJ2-7	CASSSTSGRSYEQYF	TGTGCCAGCAGCTCAACTAGCGGGAGATCTTACGAGCAGTACTTC
.	many	TRBV6-1	TRBJ2-7	CASTRSDGAYEQYF	TGTGCCAGCACCCGGAGCGACGGGGCCTACGAGCAGTACTTC
.	many	TRBV29-1	TRBJ1-5	CSVEVGRNQPQHF	TGCAGCGTTGAAGTGGGGAGGAATCAGCCCCAGCATTTT
TRBD2	few	TRBV4-1	TRBJ2-1	CASSQDASGNYNEQFF	TGCGCCAGCAGCCAAGATGCTAGCGGGAACTACAATGAGCAGTTCTTC
.	many	TRBV28	TRBJ2-7	CASSLGTWDGYEQYF	TGTGCCAGCAGTCTTGGGACGTGGGATGGGTACGAGCAGTACTTC
.	many	TRBV4-1	TRBJ1-1	CASSLGQYEAFF	TGCGCCAGCAGCCTCGGACAGTATGAAGCTTTCTTT
TRBD1	few	TRBV6-1	TRBJ2-7	CASTRGQGFWEQYF	TGTGCCAGCACTCGAGGACAGGGGTTTTGGGAGCAGTACTTC
TRBD2	many	TRBV6-2/TRBV6-3	TRBJ2-3	CASTRGDPTDTQYF	TGTGCCAGCACCCGGGGGGACCCCACAGATACGCAGTATTTT
.	.	TRBV30	TRBJ1-5	CAWSRPGQPQHF	TGTGCCTGGAGCAGGCCGGGTCAGCCCCAGCATTTT
.	.	TRBV4-3	TRBJ2-2	CASSQEVSVAGGELFF	TGCGCCAGCAGCCAAGAGGTTTCGGTAGCTGGCGGGGAGCTGTTTTTT
.	many	TRBV2	TRBJ1-2	CASIGSNYGYTF	TGTGCCAGCATTGGGTCTAACTATGGCTACACCTTC
TRBD2	.	TRBV7-2	TRBJ2-5	CASSPMSSGGAFETQYF	TGTGCCAGCAGCCCTATGTCTAGCGGGGGGGCCTTTGAGACCCAGTACTTC
TRBD1	.	TRBV6-2/TRBV6-3	TRBJ2-7	CASSPGQGLGYEQYF	TGTGCCAGCAGTCCTGGACAGGGTTTGGGCTACGAGCAGTACTTC
.	.	TRBV5-4	TRBJ2-1	CASSFHGGVWGEVNNEQFF	TGTGCCAGCAGCTTCCATGGTGGGGTTTGGGGGGAGGTAAACAATGAGCAGTTCTTC
.	few	TRBV5-1	TRBJ1-4	CASSLQGYDEKLFF	TGCGCCAGCAGCTTACAGGGTTACGATGAAAAACTGTTTTTT
.	many	TRBV5-5	TRBJ2-1	CASSLASWSGGGGEQFF	TGTGCCAGCAGCTTGGCCAGTTGGTCAGGGGGCGGGGGTGAGCAGTTCTTC
TRBD1	.	TRBV29-1	TRBJ1-1	CSVWTGMSTEAFF	TGCAGCGTATGGACAGGTATGTCCACTGAAGCTTTCTTT
.	few	TRBV12-3/TRBV12-4	TRBJ2-1	CASSPGGRSYNEQFF	TGTGCCAGCAGTCCGGGGGGCCGGTCCTACAATGAGCAGTTCTTC
TRBD1	few	TRBV29-1	TRBJ2-7	CSGRTGAYEQYF	TGCAGCGGGCGGACAGGGGCCTACGAGCAGTACTTC
TRBD1	few	TRBV2	TRBJ2-2	CASSGDRVLTGELFF	TGTGCCAGCAGCGGGGACAGGGTACTCACCGGGGAGCTGTTTTTT
TRBD1	few	TRBV27	TRBJ1-1	CASSQGQGKAEAFF	TGTGCCAGCAGCCAGGGACAGGGTAAAGCTGAAGCTTTCTTT
TRBD1	.	TRBV6-1	TRBJ1-1	CASSGDRASEAFF	TGTGCCAGCAGCGGGGACAGGGCTTCTGAAGCTTTCTTT
.	many	TRBV7-9	TRBJ2-4	CASSLAVQNIQYF	TGTGCCAGCAGCTTAGCCGTCCAAAACATTCAGTACTTC
TRBD1	many	TRBV28	TRBJ1-2	CASSSSAGGSYGYTF	TGTGCCAGCAGTTCCTCGGCAGGGGGTTCCTATGGCTACACCTTC
TRBD2	many	TRBV6-2/TRBV6-3	TRBJ2-1	CASRRGGGYNEQFF	TGTGCCAGCCGGCGGGGGGGGGGCTACAATGAGCAGTTCTTC
.	.	TRBV5-5	TRBJ2-5	CASSTQAETQYF	TGTGCCAGCAGCACCCAAGCAGAGACCCAGTACTTC
TRBD1	many	TRBV10-3	TRBJ2-3	CAIRDRTDTQYF	TGTGCCATCAGGGACAGGACAGATACGCAGTATTTT
TRBD2	few	TRBV20-1	TRBJ2-1	CSARDTAGGAEGEQFF	TGCAGTGCTAGAGATACTGCCGGGGGGGCAGAAGGTGAGCAGTTCTTC
TRBD2	many	TRBV6-2/TRBV6-3	TRBJ2-5	CASRSGGRAETQYF	TGTGCCAGCAGATCTGGCGGGAGAGCAGAGACCCAGTACTTC
.	many	TRBV28	TRBJ2-1	CASRKTWGNEQFF	TGTGCCAGCAGGAAAACCTGGGGCAATGAGCAGTTCTTC
.	many	TRBV5-1	TRBJ1-1	CASSFNGGNTEAFF	TGCGCCAGCAGCTTTAACGGGGGGAACACTGAAGCTTTCTTT
TRBD1	many	TRBV5-1	TRBJ1-2	CASSSGQGRGYGYTF	TGCGCCAGCAGCTCGGGACAGGGAAGAGGCTATGGCTACACCTTC
.	few	TRBV7-9	TRBJ2-3	CASSFPRQDTQYF	TGTGCCAGCAGCTTTCCCCGACAGGATACGCAGTATTTT
.	few	TRBV24-1	TRBJ2-2	CATSARVNTGELFF	TGTGCCACCAGTGCCAGGGTGAACACCGGGGAGCTGTTTTTT
.	.	TRBV29-1	TRBJ1-5	CSVAGGVSNQPQHF	TGCAGCGTTGCCGGAGGGGTTAGCAATCAGCCCCAGCATTTT
.	many	TRBV12-3/TRBV12-4	TRBJ1-2	CASSLGTDYGYTF	TGTGCCAGCAGTCTCGGGACGGATTATGGCTACACCTTC
.	many	TRBV30	TRBJ1-1	CAWSVIGLRRMGTEAFF	TGTGCCTGGAGTGTAATAGGGCTCCGTAGGATGGGCACTGAAGCTTTCTTT
TRBD2	many	TRBV19	TRBJ2-1	CASSNRLATYNEQFF	TGTGCCAGTAGTAATAGACTAGCGACCTACAATGAGCAGTTCTTC
TRBD1	many	TRBV2	TRBJ2-5	CASSDWTGKETQYF	TGTGCCAGCAGTGATTGGACAGGGAAAGAGACCCAGTACTTC
.	.	TRBV15	TRBJ2-3	CATSTRTASTDTQYF	TGTGCCACCAGCACGAGGACAGCTAGCACAGATACGCAGTATTTT
TRBD1	.	TRBV6-2/TRBV6-3	TRBJ2-2	CASRDRVTGELFF	TGTGCCAGCAGGGACAGGGTTACCGGGGAGCTGTTTTTT
.	.	TRBV5-5	TRBJ1-2	CASRSGNYGYTF	TGTGCCAGCAGGTCAGGGAATTATGGCTACACCTTC
TRBD1	few	TRBV7-2	TRBJ2-5	CASSTATQGAHVTQYF	TGTGCCAGCTCAACCGCAACCCAGGGGGCGCATGTGACCCAGTACTTC
TRBD1	.	TRBV12-3/TRBV12-4	TRBJ1-3	CANGGQGGGRTIYF	TGTGCCAACGGAGGACAGGGTGGGGGACGCACCATATATTTT
.	.	TRBV12-3/TRBV12-4	TRBJ2-7	CASSPRSGGLYEQYF	TGTGCCAGCAGTCCCCGGAGTGGGGGCTTGTACGAGCAGTACTTC
.	many	TRBV4-2	TRBJ2-3	CASSQRGRVGGLRSTDTQYF	TGTGCCAGCAGCCAGAGAGGGCGGGTCGGGGGTTTGCGGAGCACAGATACGCAGTATTTT
.	few	TRBV2	TRBJ2-3	CASSEVQGGTDTQYF	TGTGCCAGCAGTGAAGTGCAGGGCGGCACAGATACGCAGTATTTT
.	.	TRBV5-1	TRBJ2-3	CASSLEGRSSTDTQYF	TGCGCCAGCAGCTTGGAAGGCAGGTCTAGCACAGATACGCAGTATTTT
TRBD2	.	TRBV7-2	TRBJ2-5	CASSFRLAGGKQETQYF	TGTGCCAGCAGCTTCCGACTAGCGGGAGGAAAACAAGAGACCCAGTACTTC